This TCR beta chain was retrieved from a study of chemoradiotherapy in HPV16-positive cancers. Findings of the study overall: During treatment, candidate HPV-specific clones and E7-related motifs expanded in tumor.

This clone was picked up a small number of times. Its target is not known. The data were produced by immunoSEQ multiplex PCR, yet TCRdb's version contains in-frame clones alone and is incomplete. The table includes around 13,000 clones, about 72% detected once. Sample collection occurred from a patient who underwent chemoradiotherapy. The clonotype comes from a human donor with HPV-associated anogenital cancer.

The CDR3 spells CASTSYPNYGYTF. As DNA, the CDR3 is TGTGCCAGCACTTCTTATCCTAACTATGGCTACACCTTC. The chain combines TRBV11-2 with TRBJ1-2, with D unclear. The V end lost 7 bases, the J end lost 0 bases, and 9 bases lay between the germline ends. Germline loops: CDR1 SGHAT, CDR2 FQNNGV. This CDR3 spans 13 amino acids. Full variable domain (outside the CDR3, taken from reference TRBV11-2 and TRBJ1-2): EAGVAQSPRYKIIEKRQSVAFWCNPISGHATLYWYQQILGQGPKLLIQFQNNGVVDDSQLPKDRFSAERLKGVDSTLKIQPAKLEDSAVYLCASTSYPNYGYTFGSGTRLTVV.